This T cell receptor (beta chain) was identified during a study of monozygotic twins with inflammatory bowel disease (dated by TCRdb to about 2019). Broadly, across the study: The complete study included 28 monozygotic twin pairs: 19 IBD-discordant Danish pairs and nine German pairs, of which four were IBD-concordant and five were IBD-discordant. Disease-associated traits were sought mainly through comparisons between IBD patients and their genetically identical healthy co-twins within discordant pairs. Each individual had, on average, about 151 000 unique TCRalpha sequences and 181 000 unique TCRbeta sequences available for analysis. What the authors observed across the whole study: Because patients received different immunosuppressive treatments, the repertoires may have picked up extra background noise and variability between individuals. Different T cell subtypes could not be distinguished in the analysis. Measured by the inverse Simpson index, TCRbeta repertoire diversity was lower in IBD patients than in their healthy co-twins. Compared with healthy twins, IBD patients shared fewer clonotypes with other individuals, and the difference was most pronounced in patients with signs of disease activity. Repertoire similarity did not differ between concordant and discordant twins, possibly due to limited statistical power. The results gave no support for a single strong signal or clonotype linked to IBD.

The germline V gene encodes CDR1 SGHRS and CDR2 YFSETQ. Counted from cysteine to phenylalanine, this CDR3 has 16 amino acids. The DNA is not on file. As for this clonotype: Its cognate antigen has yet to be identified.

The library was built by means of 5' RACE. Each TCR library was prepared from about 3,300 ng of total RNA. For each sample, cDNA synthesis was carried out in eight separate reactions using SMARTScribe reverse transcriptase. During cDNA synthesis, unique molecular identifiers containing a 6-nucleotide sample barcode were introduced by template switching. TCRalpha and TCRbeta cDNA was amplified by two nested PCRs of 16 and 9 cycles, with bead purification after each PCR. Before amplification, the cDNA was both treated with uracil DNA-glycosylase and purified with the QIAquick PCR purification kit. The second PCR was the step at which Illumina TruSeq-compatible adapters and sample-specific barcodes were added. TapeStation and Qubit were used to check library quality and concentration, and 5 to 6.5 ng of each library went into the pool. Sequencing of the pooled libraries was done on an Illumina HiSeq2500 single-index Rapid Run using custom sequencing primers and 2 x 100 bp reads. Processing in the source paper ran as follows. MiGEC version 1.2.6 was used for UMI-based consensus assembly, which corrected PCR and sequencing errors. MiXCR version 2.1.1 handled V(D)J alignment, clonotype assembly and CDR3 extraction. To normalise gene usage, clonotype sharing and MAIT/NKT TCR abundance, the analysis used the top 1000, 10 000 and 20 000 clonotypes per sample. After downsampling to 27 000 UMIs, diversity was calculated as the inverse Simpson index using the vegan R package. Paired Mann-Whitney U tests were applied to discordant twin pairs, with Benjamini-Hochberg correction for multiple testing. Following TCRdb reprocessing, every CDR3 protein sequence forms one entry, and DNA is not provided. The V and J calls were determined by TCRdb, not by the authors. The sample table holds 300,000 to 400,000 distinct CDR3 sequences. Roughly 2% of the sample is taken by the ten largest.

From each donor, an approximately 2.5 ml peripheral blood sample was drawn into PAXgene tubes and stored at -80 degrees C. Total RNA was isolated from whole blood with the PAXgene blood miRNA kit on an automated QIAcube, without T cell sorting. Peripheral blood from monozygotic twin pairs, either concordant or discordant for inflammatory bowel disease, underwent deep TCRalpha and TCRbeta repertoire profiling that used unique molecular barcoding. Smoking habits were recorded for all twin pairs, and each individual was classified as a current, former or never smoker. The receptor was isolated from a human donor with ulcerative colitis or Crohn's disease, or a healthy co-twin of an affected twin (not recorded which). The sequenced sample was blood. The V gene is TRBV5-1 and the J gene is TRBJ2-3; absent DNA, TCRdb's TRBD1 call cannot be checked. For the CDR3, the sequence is CASSHRTPGSTDTQYF.